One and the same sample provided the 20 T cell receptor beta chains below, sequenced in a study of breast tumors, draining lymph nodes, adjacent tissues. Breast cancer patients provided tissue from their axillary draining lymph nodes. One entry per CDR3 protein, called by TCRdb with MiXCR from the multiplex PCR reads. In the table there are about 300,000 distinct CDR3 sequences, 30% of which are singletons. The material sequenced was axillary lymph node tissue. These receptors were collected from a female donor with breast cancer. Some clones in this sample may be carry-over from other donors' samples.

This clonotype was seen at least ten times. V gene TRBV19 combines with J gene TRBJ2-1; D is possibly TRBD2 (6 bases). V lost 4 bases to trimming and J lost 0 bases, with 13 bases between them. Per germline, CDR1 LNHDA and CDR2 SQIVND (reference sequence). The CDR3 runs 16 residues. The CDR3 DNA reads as TGTGCCAGTAGTAATGGATGGAGGGGCTCCTACAATGAGCAGTTCTTC. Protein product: CASSNGWRGSYNEQFF.

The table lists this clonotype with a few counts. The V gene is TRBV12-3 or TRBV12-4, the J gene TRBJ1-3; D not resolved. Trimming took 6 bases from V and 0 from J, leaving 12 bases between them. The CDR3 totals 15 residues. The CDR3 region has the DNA TGTGCCAGCAGGCGCGACGGCAACTCTGGAAACACCATATATTTT. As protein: CASRRDGNSGNTIYF.

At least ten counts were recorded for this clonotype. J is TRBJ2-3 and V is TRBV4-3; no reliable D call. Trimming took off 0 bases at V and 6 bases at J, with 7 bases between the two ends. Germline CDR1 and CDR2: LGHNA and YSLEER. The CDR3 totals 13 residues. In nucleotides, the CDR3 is TGCGCCAGCAGCCAAGAAACGGCGGATACGCAGTATTTT. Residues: CASSQETADTQYF.

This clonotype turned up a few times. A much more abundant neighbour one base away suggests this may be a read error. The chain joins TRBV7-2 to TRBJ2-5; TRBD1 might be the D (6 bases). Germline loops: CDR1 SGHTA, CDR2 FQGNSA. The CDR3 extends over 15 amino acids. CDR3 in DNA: TGTGCCAGCAGCTTAGCTGGGACAAGTCCTGGGACCCAGCACTTC. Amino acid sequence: CASSLAGTSPGTQHF.

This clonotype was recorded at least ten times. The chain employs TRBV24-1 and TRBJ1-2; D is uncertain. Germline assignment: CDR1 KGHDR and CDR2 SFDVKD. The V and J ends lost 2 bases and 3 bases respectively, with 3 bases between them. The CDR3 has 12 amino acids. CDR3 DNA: TGTGCCACCAGTGATTATGACTATGGCTACACCTTC. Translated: CATSDYDYGYTF.

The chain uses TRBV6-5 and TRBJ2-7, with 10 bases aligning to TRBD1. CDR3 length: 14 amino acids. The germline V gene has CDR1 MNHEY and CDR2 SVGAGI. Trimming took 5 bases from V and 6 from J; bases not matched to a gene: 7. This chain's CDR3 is CASSHGTGVGEQYF. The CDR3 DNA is TGTGCCAGCAGTCACGGGACAGGGGTCGGCGAGCAGTACTTC.

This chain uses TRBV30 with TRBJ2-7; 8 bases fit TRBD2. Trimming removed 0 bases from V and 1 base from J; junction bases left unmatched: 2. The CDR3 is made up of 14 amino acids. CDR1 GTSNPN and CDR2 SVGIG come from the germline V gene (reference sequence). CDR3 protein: CAWSVGGGSYEQYF. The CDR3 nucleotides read TGTGCCTGGAGTGTCGGCGGGGGGTCCTACGAGCAGTACTTC.

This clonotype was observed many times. CDR3 sequence reads: CASSSPGTSGIDTQYF. The CDR3 region has the DNA TGTGCCAGCAGTTCACCGGGGACTAGCGGGATAGATACGCAGTATTTT. The chain uses TRBV12-3 or TRBV12-4 and TRBJ2-3, with 13 positions matching TRBD2. Trimming at V came to 4 bases and at J to 5 bases, leaving 6 bases not matched to a gene. This CDR3 spans 16 amino acids.

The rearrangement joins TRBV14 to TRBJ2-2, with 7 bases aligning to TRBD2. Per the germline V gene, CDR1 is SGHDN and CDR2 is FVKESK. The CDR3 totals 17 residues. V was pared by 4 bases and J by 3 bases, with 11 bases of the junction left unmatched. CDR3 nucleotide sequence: TGTGCCAGCAGCCGGGAGTCTCTAGCGGCTTACACCGGGGAGCTGTTTTTT. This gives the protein CASSRESLAAYTGELFF.

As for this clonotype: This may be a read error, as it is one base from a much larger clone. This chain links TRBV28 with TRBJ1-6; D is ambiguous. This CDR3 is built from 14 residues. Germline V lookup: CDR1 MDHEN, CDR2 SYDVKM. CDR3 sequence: CGSRPGPVNSPLHF. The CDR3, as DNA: TGTGGCAGCAGACCGGGCCCTGTTAATTCACCCCTCCACTTT.

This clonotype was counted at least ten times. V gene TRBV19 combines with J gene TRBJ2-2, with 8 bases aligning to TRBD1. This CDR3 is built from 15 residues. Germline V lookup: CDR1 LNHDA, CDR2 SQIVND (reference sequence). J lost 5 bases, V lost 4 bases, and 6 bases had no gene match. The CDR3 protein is CASSTETGETGELFF. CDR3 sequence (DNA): TGTGCCAGTAGTACCGAGACAGGGGAAACCGGGGAGCTGTTTTTT.

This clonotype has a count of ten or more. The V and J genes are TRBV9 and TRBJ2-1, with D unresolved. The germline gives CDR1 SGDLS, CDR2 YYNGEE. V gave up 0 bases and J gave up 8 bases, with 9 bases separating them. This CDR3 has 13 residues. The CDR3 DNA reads TGTGCCAGCAGCGTAGGGGTAGGCGATGAGCAGTTCTTC. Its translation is CASSVGVGDEQFF.

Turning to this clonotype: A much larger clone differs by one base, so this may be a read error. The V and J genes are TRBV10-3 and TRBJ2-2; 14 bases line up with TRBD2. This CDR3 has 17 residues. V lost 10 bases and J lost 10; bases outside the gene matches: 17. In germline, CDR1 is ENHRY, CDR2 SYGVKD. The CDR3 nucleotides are TGTGCCAGCAGATCTGGGACTAGCGGGAGACCTAGTGAGGAGCTGTTTTTT. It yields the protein CASRSGTSGRPSEELFF.

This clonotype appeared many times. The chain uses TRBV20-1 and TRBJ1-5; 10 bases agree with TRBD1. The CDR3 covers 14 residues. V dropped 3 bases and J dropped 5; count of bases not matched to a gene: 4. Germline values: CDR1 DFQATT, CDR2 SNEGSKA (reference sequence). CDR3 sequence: CSARRDRGYQPQHF. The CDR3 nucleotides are TGCAGTGCTAGGAGGGACAGGGGTTATCAGCCCCAGCATTTT.

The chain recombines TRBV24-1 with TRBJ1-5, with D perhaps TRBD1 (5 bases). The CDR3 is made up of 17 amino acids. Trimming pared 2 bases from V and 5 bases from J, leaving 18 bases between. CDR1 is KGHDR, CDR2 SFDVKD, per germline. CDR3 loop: CATSDWAQGRYHQPQHF. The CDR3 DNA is TGTGCCACCAGTGATTGGGCGCAGGGAAGGTACCATCAGCCCCAGCATTTT.

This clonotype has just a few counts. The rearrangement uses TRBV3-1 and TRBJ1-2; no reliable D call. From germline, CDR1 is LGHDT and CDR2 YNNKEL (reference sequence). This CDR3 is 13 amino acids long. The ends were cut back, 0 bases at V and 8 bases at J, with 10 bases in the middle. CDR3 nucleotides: TGTGCCAGCAGCCAAGAAAGGACGCGAGGCTACACCTTC. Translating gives CASSQERTRGYTF.

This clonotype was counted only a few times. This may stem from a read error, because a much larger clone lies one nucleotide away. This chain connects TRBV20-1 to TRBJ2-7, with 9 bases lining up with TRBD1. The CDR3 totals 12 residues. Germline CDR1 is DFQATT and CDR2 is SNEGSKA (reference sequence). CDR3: CSARDRGYEQHF. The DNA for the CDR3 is TGCAGTGCTAGGGACAGGGGCTACGAGCAGCACTTC.

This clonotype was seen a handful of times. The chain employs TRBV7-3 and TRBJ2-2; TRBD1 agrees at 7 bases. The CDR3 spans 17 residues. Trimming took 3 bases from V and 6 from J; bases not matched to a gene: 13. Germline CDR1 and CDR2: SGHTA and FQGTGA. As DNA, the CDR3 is TGTGCCAGCAGCTTGGGCCCTCGACAGGGTGTCTCCGGGGAGCTGTTTTTT. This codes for CASSLGPRQGVSGELFF.

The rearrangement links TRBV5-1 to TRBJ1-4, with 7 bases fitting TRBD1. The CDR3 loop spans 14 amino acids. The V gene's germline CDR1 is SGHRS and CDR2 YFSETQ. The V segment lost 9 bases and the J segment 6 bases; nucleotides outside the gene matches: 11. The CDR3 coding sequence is TGCGCCAACACTACAGGGGCAGTGGATGAAAAACTGTTTTTT. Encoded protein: CANTTGAVDEKLFF.

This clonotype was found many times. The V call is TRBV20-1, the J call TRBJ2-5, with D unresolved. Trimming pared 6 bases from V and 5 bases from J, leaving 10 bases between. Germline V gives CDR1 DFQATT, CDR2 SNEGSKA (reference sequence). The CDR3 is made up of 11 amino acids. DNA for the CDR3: TGCAGTGCCTTACGCACGGAGACCCAGTACTTC. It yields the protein CSALRTETQYF.